This is a list of T cell receptor beta chains from one sample in a study of neurological immune-mediated disorders. One entry per CDR3 protein results from TCRdb running MiXCR on the 5' RACE reads. This sample carries 65,000 to 95,000 distinct CDR3 sequences, approximately 5% of them seen once, and the ten largest clones take about 2%. The sample consisted of PBMCs. The source of these receptors is a woman in her twenties or thirties with multiple sclerosis. CDR3s include the opening cysteine and the closing phenylalanine or tryptophan. A D gene is named only where the DNA matches it firmly. Clone size is not always given. Where it is, it says once, few, many or a class for expanded clones.

TRBD2	TRBV5-1	many	TRBJ2-5	CASSLRLAGEEETQYF	TGCGCCAGCAGCCTCCGACTAGCGGGAGAAGAAGAGACCCAGTACTTC
TRBD1	TRBV11-2	many	TRBJ2-6	CASSLALTGQFRSGANVLTF	TGTGCCAGCAGCTTAGCCCTGACGGGACAGTTCAGGTCCGGGGCCAACGTCCTGACTTTC
.	TRBV7-2	many	TRBJ2-5	CASSFQTGQETQYF	TGTGCCAGCAGCTTCCAGACCGGCCAAGAGACCCAGTACTTC
TRBD2	TRBV25-1	many	TRBJ2-3	CASSEAGVRTDTQYF	TGTGCCAGCAGTGAGGCGGGGGTCCGGACAGATACGCAGTATTTT
.	TRBV6-6	.	TRBJ1-4	CASRDSSRDEKLFF	TGTGCCAGCAGGGACTCAAGTCGAGATGAAAAACTGTTTTTT
.	TRBV5-1	many	TRBJ1-2	CASSSQGNYGYTF	TGCGCCAGCAGCTCACAGGGTAACTATGGCTACACCTTC
.	TRBV11-2	many	TRBJ2-1	CASSHEPTGKNEQFF	TGTGCCAGCAGCCACGAACCTACAGGGAAGAATGAGCAGTTCTTC
.	TRBV9	many	TRBJ1-4	CASSVEVGRTNEKLFF	TGTGCCAGCAGCGTAGAGGTCGGACGAACTAATGAAAAACTGTTTTTT
.	TRBV27	many	TRBJ1-6	CASSFIGGSESSYNSPLHF	TGTGCCAGCAGTTTTATAGGCGGGTCCGAAAGCTCCTATAATTCACCCCTCCACTTT
TRBD1	TRBV27	.	TRBJ1-2	CASSSRDRVFFNYGYTF	TGTGCCAGCAGTTCCCGGGACAGGGTCTTCTTTAACTATGGCTACACCTTC
.	TRBV12-3/TRBV12-4	many	TRBJ1-2	CASSLGQLYGYTF	TGTGCCAGCAGTTTGGGGCAGCTCTATGGCTACACCTTC
.	TRBV6-2/TRBV6-3	.	TRBJ2-1	CASSYRSTLYNEQFF	TGTGCCAGCAGTTACCGTAGCACGCTTTACAATGAGCAGTTCTTC
.	TRBV12-3/TRBV12-4	many	TRBJ2-3	CASKKPGANVDTQYF	TGTGCCAGCAAGAAACCGGGAGCAAACGTGGATACGCAGTATTTT
TRBD2	TRBV12-3/TRBV12-4	many	TRBJ2-2	CASSTSGRNTGELFF	TGTGCCAGCAGCACTAGCGGGAGGAACACCGGGGAGCTGTTTTTT
TRBD1	TRBV5-6	.	TRBJ1-1	CASSWRTGSTEAFF	TGTGCCAGCAGCTGGAGGACAGGGAGCACTGAAGCTTTCTTT
TRBD1	TRBV5-1	.	TRBJ2-1	CASSLYRGSEYNEQFF	TGCGCCAGCAGCCTCTACAGGGGGTCCGAGTACAATGAGCAGTTCTTC
TRBD2	TRBV20-1	.	TRBJ2-3	CSEGGGISGRRTDTQYF	TGCAGTGAGGGGGGCGGAATTAGCGGGAGAAGGACAGATACGCAGTATTTT
.	TRBV19	many	TRBJ1-6	CASSIVGSPLHF	TGTGCCAGTAGTATAGTCGGTTCACCCCTCCACTTT
.	TRBV19	few	TRBJ1-1	CASRNSPGGILGVTEAFF	TGTGCCAGTAGAAATTCGCCGGGGGGAATCCTCGGGGTAACTGAAGCTTTCTTT
TRBD1	TRBV20-1	many	TRBJ2-1	CSAHAGTGSYNEQFF	TGCAGTGCTCACGCCGGGACAGGGAGCTACAATGAGCAGTTCTTC
.	TRBV20-1	many	TRBJ1-5	CSARVGGLGQPQHF	TGCAGTGCTAGAGTAGGGGGGCTAGGACAGCCCCAGCATTTT
TRBD1	TRBV20-1	many	TRBJ2-5	CSFQDRGPQETQYF	TGCAGTTTTCAGGACAGGGGCCCCCAAGAGACCCAGTACTTC
TRBD1	TRBV6-5	.	TRBJ1-6	CASSYLQGVNSPLHF	TGTGCCAGCAGTTACTTACAGGGGGTCAATTCACCCCTCCACTTT
.	TRBV5-1	many	TRBJ1-6	CASSLWQENSPLHF	TGCGCCAGCAGCTTGTGGCAGGAGAATTCACCCCTCCACTTT
TRBD2	TRBV20-1	many	TRBJ2-1	CSAMGLASYNEQFF	TGCAGTGCAATGGGACTAGCGTCCTACAATGAGCAGTTCTTC
TRBD2	TRBV20-1	many	TRBJ2-7	CSTHRRGNSGRGYEQYF	TGCAGCACACACCGCCGAGGAAATAGCGGGAGGGGATACGAGCAGTACTTC
TRBD1	TRBV20-1	few	TRBJ2-5	CSARKRGGQGPYF	TGCAGTGCTAGAAAGCGAGGGGGACAGGGGCCGTACTTC
TRBD2	TRBV7-8	few	TRBJ2-1	CASSLKRETPYEQFF	TGTGCCAGCAGCCTCAAGCGGGAGACCCCATATGAGCAGTTCTTC
.	TRBV20-1	many	TRBJ1-6	CSARDKSFGGPYNSPLHF	TGCAGTGCTAGAGATAAAAGTTTCGGGGGCCCTTATAATTCACCCCTCCACTTT
.	TRBV5-1	many	TRBJ2-7	CASSLGYYEGEQYF	TGCGCCAGCAGCTTGGGGTACTACGAGGGCGAGCAGTACTTC
.	TRBV12-3/TRBV12-4	medium-sized	TRBJ2-1	CASSLDIGNEQFF	TGTGCCAGCAGTTTAGACATAGGCAATGAGCAGTTCTTC
.	TRBV11-1	many	TRBJ2-3	CASSLVSDTQYF	TGTGCCAGCAGCTTAGTCTCGGATACGCAGTATTTT
.	TRBV5-1	many	TRBJ2-1	CASSSSGGSSYNEQFF	TGCGCCAGCAGCTCTTCAGGGGGGTCGTCCTACAATGAGCAGTTCTTC
.	TRBV20-1	many	TRBJ2-3	CSASSLTDTQYF	TGCAGTGCCTCCTCCCTCACAGATACGCAGTATTTT
.	TRBV28	.	TRBJ2-3	CATYGTWTDTQYF	TGTGCCACCTACGGGACGTGGACAGATACGCAGTATTTT
.	TRBV12-3/TRBV12-4	many	TRBJ1-2	CASTVRSGYTF	TGTGCCAGCACAGTGCGATCCGGCTACACCTTC
.	TRBV10-3	many	TRBJ2-7	CAISGGDSYEQYF	TGTGCCATCAGTGGGGGCGACTCCTACGAGCAGTACTTC
.	TRBV28	.	TRBJ1-1	CASSPDGLNTDAFF	TGTGCCAGCAGCCCTGACGGACTGAACACTGATGCTTTCTTT
.	TRBV12-3/TRBV12-4	few	TRBJ2-1	CASSLPGRAYNEQFF	TGTGCCAGCAGCCTCCCGGGCCGCGCCTACAATGAGCAGTTCTTC
.	TRBV20-1	many	TRBJ1-6	CSARSGGYNSPLHF	TGCAGTGCTAGATCCGGTGGCTATAATTCACCCCTCCACTTT
.	TRBV5-6	many	TRBJ2-1	CASTTPRGNEQFF	TGTGCCAGCACCACCCCTCGGGGGAATGAGCAGTTCTTC
TRBD1	TRBV9	many	TRBJ2-2	CASGTANTGELFF	TGTGCCAGCGGGACAGCGAACACCGGGGAGCTGTTTTTT
.	TRBV5-6	many	TRBJ1-3	CASSLRVGISGNTIYF	TGTGCCAGCAGCCTAAGGGTGGGGATCTCTGGAAACACCATATATTTT
TRBD1	TRBV20-1	.	TRBJ2-5	CSAPTLDRTRGETQYF	TGCAGTGCTCCAACCTTGGACAGGACGAGAGGAGAGACCCAGTACTTC
TRBD1	TRBV5-1	.	TRBJ2-7	CASSFVLDRGTPEQYF	TGCGCCAGCAGCTTCGTGTTGGACAGGGGAACTCCCGAGCAGTACTTC
.	TRBV18	many	TRBJ2-1	CASSPGGGSYNEQFF	TGTGCCAGCTCACCAGGGGGTGGCTCCTACAATGAGCAGTTCTTC
.	TRBV5-1	many	TRBJ1-2	CASSPQDMGYTF	TGCGCCAGCAGCCCACAGGATATGGGCTACACCTTC
.	TRBV3-1	many	TRBJ2-1	CASSQDWGRGYNEQFF	TGTGCCAGCAGCCAAGATTGGGGGCGCGGCTACAATGAGCAGTTCTTC
TRBD1	TRBV5-6	many	TRBJ1-2	CASSAKRDRGGYTF	TGTGCCAGCAGCGCGAAGCGGGACAGGGGCGGCTACACCTTC
TRBD2	TRBV2	.	TRBJ2-3	CASRTQAGVPTDTQYF	TGTGCCAGCAGGACCCAAGCGGGGGTCCCCACAGATACGCAGTATTTT
.	TRBV20-1	many	TRBJ1-2	CSAKGGLRDNYGYTF	TGCAGTGCTAAAGGGGGGCTGCGCGATAACTATGGCTACACCTTC
TRBD1	TRBV20-1	many	TRBJ2-1	CSARMRVTGGHEQFF	TGCAGTGCTAGAATGCGCGTAACAGGGGGCCATGAGCAGTTCTTC
TRBD2	TRBV7-2	many	TRBJ2-1	CASSLSGGGNEQFF	TGTGCCAGCAGCTTAAGCGGGGGGGGCAATGAGCAGTTCTTC
.	TRBV7-9	many	TRBJ2-5	CASSRVLGGGETQYF	TGTGCCAGCAGCCGGGTACTGGGCGGAGGGGAGACCCAGTACTTC
TRBD1	TRBV20-1	many	TRBJ2-4	CSAPKRGQGVGNDIQYF	TGCAGTGCTCCGAAGAGAGGACAGGGAGTAGGTAACGACATTCAGTACTTC